The 24 T cell receptor beta chains below all came from one sample that was sequenced in a study of cytomegalovirus exposure and HLA in healthy donors. With 60 Vbeta and 13 Jbeta primers, the PCR was carried out. Using immunoSEQ multiplex PCR, the repertoire was profiled, and TCRdb retains in-frame clones only, with some absent. The sample holds around 180,000 clones, over 65% seen once. Source material: PBMCs. These receptors came from a woman aged 30 to 39 in good health and CMV-seropositive.

This clone was found a few times. The chain couples TRBV10-3 to TRBJ2-2; tentative D call: TRBD2 (5 bases). Trimming cost V 2 bases and J 1 base, with 5 bases left between them. Germline V gene data show CDR1 as ENHRY and CDR2 as SYGVKD. The CDR3 runs to 14 residues. CDR3 sequence: CAISERENTGELFF. In DNA form, the CDR3 reads TGTGCCATCAGTGAGCGGGAGAACACCGGGGAGCTGTTTTTT.

This clone was seen more than once but under ten times. In DNA form, the CDR3 reads TGTGCCAGCAGCTCAGACAGATGGGGTGCTAGCGGCCAAGAGACCCAGTACTTC. Protein product: CASSSDRWGASGQETQYF. This chain connects TRBV11-3 to TRBJ2-5, with 7 bases identical to TRBD2. Trimming removed 4 bases from V and 1 base from J; junction bases left unmatched: 15. The germline CDR1 and CDR2 sequences are SGHNT and YENEEA. CDR3 length: 18 amino acids.

The chain uses TRBV19 and TRBJ2-7; TRBD1 matches at 9 bases. V was pared by 5 bases and J by 1 base, with 30 bases of the junction left unmatched. The CDR3 is 23 residues long. Germline V gene data show CDR1 as LNHDA and CDR2 as SQIVND (reference sequence). For the CDR3, the DNA is TGTGCCAGTAGTGTCAGAGCCGGGACAGGGTTTTCTTTAGGTGGTCGGAATTCCTACGAGCAGTACTTC. As protein: CASSVRAGTGFSLGGRNSYEQYF. The entire variable domain, with the rest obtained from reference TRBV19 and TRBJ2-7, is as follows: DGGITQSPKYLFRKEGQNVTLSCEQNLNHDAMYWYRQDPGQGLRLIYYSQIVNDFQKGDIAEGYSVSREKKESFPLTVTSAQKNPTAFYLCASSVRAGTGFSLGGRNSYEQYFGPGTRLTVT.

V usage is TRBV7-2 and J usage is TRBJ1-2; 8 positions agree with TRBD1. The CDR3 is made up of 16 amino acids. Germline V gene lookup returns CDR1 SGHTA and CDR2 FQGNSA. V trimming: 5 bases; J trimming: 0 bases; junction bases outside the gene matches: 8. CDR3 sequence (DNA): TGTGCCAGCAGCGCCCGGGACAGGCCCTCTAACTATGGCTACACCTTC. It encodes CASSARDRPSNYGYTF. Variable domain in full (rest from reference TRBV7-2 and TRBJ1-2): GAGVSQSPSNKVTEKGKDVELRCDPISGHTALYWYRQSLGQGLEFLIYFQGNSAPDKSGLPSDRFSAERTGGSVSTLTIQRTQQEDSAVYLCASSARDRPSNYGYTFGSGTRLTVV.

The chain joins TRBV7-6 to TRBJ2-7; D is unresolved. V lost 5 bases to trimming and J lost 3 bases, with 14 bases between them. Germline CDR1 is SGHVS and CDR2 is FNYEAQ. The CDR3 totals 14 residues. The CDR3 sequence: CASSPMSNGYEQYF. The CDR3 nucleotides are TGTGCCAGCAGCCCGATGTCCAACGGCTACGAGCAGTACTTC.

This clone was picked up one time. The chain couples TRBV6-1 to TRBJ2-7, with TRBD1 as a possible D gene (6 bases). This CDR3 region has 14 residues. V was cut by 5 bases and J by 0 bases, with 11 bases left in between. Germline CDR1 MNHNS, CDR2 SASEGT. The DNA of the CDR3 is TGTGCCAGCAGTATACGGGACATCTCCTACGAGCAGTACTTC. Its translation: CASSIRDISYEQYF.

This chain joins TRBV5-5 and TRBJ2-1, with 11 nucleotides matching TRBD2. This CDR3 is 18 amino acids long. Germline loops: CDR1 SGHKS, CDR2 YYEKEE (reference sequence). V shed 0 bases and J 6 bases; nucleotides not matched to a gene: 11. CDR3 in DNA: TGTGCCAGCAGCTTGGGGTACCGTCTTGGACTAGCGGGCAATGAGCAGTTCTTC. Translating gives CASSLGYRLGLAGNEQFF.

This rearrangement joins TRBV9 to TRBJ2-3, with D hard to call. The germline gives CDR1 SGDLS, CDR2 YYNGEE. Trimming removed 0 bases from V and 3 bases from J, with 8 bases in between. The CDR3 spans 14 residues. CDR3 DNA sequence: TGTGCCAGCAGCGTAGCTCGGAGTACAGATACGCAGTATTTT. Amino acids: CASSVARSTDTQYF.

The chain recombines TRBV4-1 with TRBJ2-7; 7 bases line up with TRBD2. V lost 1 base to trimming and J lost 2 bases; unmatched junction nucleotides: 5. This CDR3 is 15 amino acids long. Germline V lookup: CDR1 MGHRA, CDR2 YSYEKL. CDR3 DNA sequence: TGCGCCAGCAGCCAAGGCCGGGACTACCCCTACGAGCAGTACTTC. It yields the protein CASSQGRDYPYEQYF.

The chain uses TRBV19 and TRBJ1-2; TRBD1 matches 9 bases. With 5 bases clipped from V and 4 bases from J, the junction kept 5 bases outside the gene matches. Germline V gene sequence: CDR1 LNHDA, CDR2 SQIVND (reference sequence). This CDR3 is 14 amino acids long. The CDR3 reads CASSPGTGPYGYTF. CDR3 DNA sequence: TGTGCCAGTAGTCCCGGGACAGGGCCCTATGGCTACACCTTC.

The J gene is TRBJ1-1, the V gene TRBV27; 7 nucleotides align to TRBD1. The V gene's germline CDR1 is MNHEY and CDR2 SMNVEV (reference sequence). V gave up 4 bases and J gave up 1 base; unmatched junction bases: 3. The CDR3 is 14 amino acids. The CDR3 DNA reads TGTGCCAGCAGTTACGACAGGGCGAACACTGAAGCTTTCTTT. Translating it yields CASSYDRANTEAFF.

The chain recombines TRBV6-1 with TRBJ1-3; no firm D call. This CDR3 has 12 amino acids. CDR1 and CDR2 (germline): MNHNS, SASEGT. Trimming pared 6 bases from V and 0 bases from J, leaving 3 bases between. The CDR3 sequence is CASRASGNTIYF. The CDR3 DNA reads TGTGCCAGCAGGGCCTCTGGAAACACCATATATTTT.

The J gene is TRBJ1-3, the V gene TRBV5-6, with D perhaps matching TRBD1 (6 bases). In germline, CDR1 is SGHDT, CDR2 YYEEEE. The CDR3 is made up of 18 amino acids. Trimming stripped 4 bases from V and 2 bases from J, with 22 bases between. The CDR3 nucleotides are TGTGCCAGCAGCCGCGGGGTGCAGGGGACTAGTCCTGGAAACACCATATATTTT. Amino acid sequence: CASSRGVQGTSPGNTIYF.

The chain has TRBV11-3 and TRBJ1-1; D gene uncertain. Germline V gene data show CDR1 as SGHNT and CDR2 as YENEEA. Trimming pared 1 base from V and 10 bases from J, leaving 13 bases between. The CDR3 sequence is 13 residues long. This chain's CDR3 is CASSLGDFLGAFF. The CDR3 DNA reads as TGTGCCAGCAGCTTAGGCGACTTTTTAGGAGCTTTCTTT.

This chain connects TRBV28 to TRBJ1-1, with 7 bases that match TRBD1. The CDR3 extends over 15 amino acids. Trimming at V came to 3 bases and at J to 5 bases, leaving 9 bases not matched to a gene. CDR1 is MDHEN, CDR2 SYDVKM, per germline. In DNA form, the CDR3 reads TGTGCCAGCAGTTTGTCGGCAGGACAGGCGACTGAAGCTTTCTTT. Translating it yields CASSLSAGQATEAFF.

CDR3 nucleotides: TGTGCCAGCACAGGTCCCACTAGCGGGAGTCAGGAGCAGTACTTC. Encoded protein: CASTGPTSGSQEQYF. This sequence joins TRBV2 and TRBJ2-7; 11 nucleotides line up with TRBD2. Germline lookup yields CDR1 SNHLY and CDR2 FYNNEI. The trim removed 7 bases at V and 7 bases at J, leaving 12 bases unmatched. The CDR3 runs to 15 residues.

This chain connects TRBV2 to TRBJ2-2; D is possibly TRBD2 (5 bases). V was pared by 0 bases and J by 2 bases, with 10 bases between. CDR3 length: 16 residues. CDR1 SNHLY and CDR2 FYNNEI come from the germline V gene. DNA of the CDR3: TGTGCCAGCAGTGAAGCGAGTAGCGCCAACACCGGGGAGCTGTTTTTT. It yields the protein CASSEASSANTGELFF.

This clone has a single count. Different DNA sequences within this sample yield the same CDR3. The chain has TRBV19 and TRBJ1-2; D unclear. This CDR3 comprises 13 residues. Germline CDR1 LNHDA, CDR2 SQIVND (reference sequence). V gave up 2 bases and J gave up 4 bases, with 8 bases separating them. The CDR3 protein is CASSISAGYGYTF. Written as DNA, the CDR3 is TGTGCCAGTAGTATAAGCGCGGGCTATGGCTACACCTTC.

V gene TRBV15 combines with J gene TRBJ2-2; possible D gene TRBD2, 6 bases. V was shortened by 5 bases and J by 8 bases, with 18 bases between the two germline ends. Germline assignment: CDR1 LNHNV and CDR2 YYDKDF (reference sequence). This CDR3 contains 15 residues. The chain's CDR3 is CATSLLTGGMGELFF. Written as DNA, the CDR3 is TGTGCCACCAGCCTGTTGACCGGGGGTATGGGGGAGCTGTTTTTT.

The chain employs TRBV19 and TRBJ1-3; maybe TRBD1 (5 bases). Per the germline V gene, CDR1 is LNHDA and CDR2 is SQIVND (reference sequence). This CDR3 region has 17 residues. Between the trimmed V and J ends, which lost 0 bases and 0 bases, there was a span of 12 bases. The CDR3 nucleotides read TGTGCCAGTAGTATAGATCGGAAGGGGCACTCTGGAAACACCATATATTTT. It translates to CASSIDRKGHSGNTIYF. The complete variable domain, with remaining parts taken from reference TRBV19 and TRBJ1-3, reads DGGITQSPKYLFRKEGQNVTLSCEQNLNHDAMYWYRQDPGQGLRLIYYSQIVNDFQKGDIAEGYSVSREKKESFPLTVTSAQKNPTAFYLCASSIDRKGHSGNTIYFGEGSWLTVV.

The chain joins TRBV5-4 to TRBJ1-1; D is unresolved. The V end lost 0 bases, the J end lost 1 base, and 4 bases lay between the germline ends. Germline loops: CDR1 SGHNT, CDR2 YYREEE (reference sequence). The CDR3 covers 13 residues. CDR3 nucleotide sequence: TGTGCCAGCAGCTTGGCAGGGAACACTGAAGCTTTCTTT. Translating it yields CASSLAGNTEAFF.

The chain employs TRBV18 and TRBJ1-3; tentatively, D is TRBD1 (5 bases). The CDR3 length is 14 residues. Germline loops: CDR1 KGHSH, CDR2 LQKENI. With 4 bases removed from V and 8 bases from J, the gap between germline ends came to 15 bases. Written as DNA, the CDR3 is TGTGCCAGCTCACGCGCCGGGACTGAACACACCATATATTTT. Its translation: CASSRAGTEHTIYF.

V is TRBV28 and J is TRBJ1-1; no firm D call. Trimming removed 4 bases from V and 0 bases from J, with 6 bases in between. There are 13 residues in the CDR3. Looked up from germline, CDR1 is MDHEN and CDR2 is SYDVKM. CDR3 sequence (DNA): TGTGCCAGCAGTTCCAGGATGAACACTGAAGCTTTCTTT. As protein: CASSSRMNTEAFF.

The sample holds a few counts of this clone. The rearrangement links TRBV7-8 to TRBJ1-1, with D perhaps TRBD1 (6 bases). Trimming pared 5 bases from V and 6 bases from J, leaving 16 bases between. The CDR3 consists of 14 residues. Germline V CDR1 and CDR2: SGHVS, FQNEAQ. Written as DNA, the CDR3 is TGTGCCAGCAGCCCTTTAGGGGGGGGCCCTGAAGCTTTCTTT. Protein sequence: CASSPLGGGPEAFF.